The 15 T cell receptor beta chains below were found in one sample sequenced in a study of blood T cell repertoires in COVID-19. Assay: immunoSEQ multiplex PCR; the TCRdb copy retains only in-frame clones and omits some. The sample yields approximately 400,000 clones, 89% seen once. Sequenced input: peripheral blood. Receptors were obtained from a middle-aged man with acute or convalescent COVID-19.

The V call is TRBV18, the J call TRBJ2-1, with TRBD1 matching over 9 bases. Germline-derived CDR1 and CDR2 are KGHSH and LQKENI. The CDR3 loop spans 15 amino acids. Trimming removed 3 bases from V and 6 bases from J; junction bases left unmatched: 6. The CDR3 here is CASSPGQGLGNEQFF. CDR3 nucleotide sequence: TGTGCCAGCTCACCCGGACAGGGGTTAGGCAATGAGCAGTTCTTC.

The chain employs TRBV19 and TRBJ1-4; perhaps TRBD1 as D (6 bases). CDR3 length equals 13 residues. Deletions cut 3 bases from V and 5 bases from J, with 7 bases between. The germline V gene has CDR1 LNHDA and CDR2 SQIVND (reference sequence). In DNA, the CDR3 is TGTGCCAGTAGTATGCAGGGGAATGAAAAACTGTTTTTT. Protein product: CASSMQGNEKLFF.

CDR3 nucleotides: TGTGCCAGCAGCGTATCGTCCGGGACAGGGTGGAATTCACCCCTCCACTTT. The encoded protein is CASSVSSGTGWNSPLHF. The J gene is TRBJ1-6, the V gene TRBV9; 9 bases agree with TRBD1. CDR1 and CDR2 from the germline V gene are SGDLS and YYNGEE. There are 17 residues in the CDR3. V was pared by 1 base and J by 7 bases, with 9 bases of the junction left unmatched.

This clone was seen a single time. The V and J genes are TRBV28 and TRBJ1-3; 8 positions agree with TRBD1. The CDR3 totals 20 residues. The germline V gene encodes CDR1 MDHEN and CDR2 SYDVKM. V shed 3 bases and J 2 bases; nucleotides not matched to a gene: 18. The chain's CDR3 is CASSFQGAGPRLQPGNTIYF. CDR3 bases: TGTGCCAGCAGTTTTCAGGGGGCGGGGCCACGTTTGCAACCTGGAAACACCATATATTTT. Based on the CDR3 plus reference TRBV28 and TRBJ1-3, the full variable domain is DVKVTQSSRYLVKRTGEKVFLECVQDMDHENMFWYRQDPGLGLRLIYFSYDVKMKEKGDIPEGYSVSREKKERFSLILESASTNQTSMYLCASSFQGAGPRLQPGNTIYFGEGSWLTVV.

Only one count was recorded for this clone. V gene TRBV23-1 combines with J gene TRBJ2-5; 9 nucleotides align to TRBD2. TRBV23-1 is labeled an ORF, and its function is uncertain. The CDR3 runs to 20 residues. The V segment lost 2 bases and the J segment 1 base; nucleotides outside the gene matches: 17. The CDR3 protein is CASSQPAFFAGGPFQETQYF. CDR3 coding DNA: TGCGCCAGCAGTCAACCCGCTTTTTTTGCGGGAGGGCCCTTCCAAGAGACCCAGTACTTC.

The gene calls are TRBV19 and TRBJ1-5; D uncertain. The V gene's germline CDR1 is LNHDA and CDR2 SQIVND (reference sequence). The CDR3 runs 13 residues. V shed 1 base and J shed 4 bases, with 5 bases lying between them. The CDR3 is CASSIVANQPQHF. CDR3 sequence (DNA): TGTGCCAGTAGTATAGTGGCTAATCAGCCCCAGCATTTT. The full variable domain, rest sourced from reference TRBV19 and TRBJ1-5, is DGGITQSPKYLFRKEGQNVTLSCEQNLNHDAMYWYRQDPGQGLRLIYYSQIVNDFQKGDIAEGYSVSREKKESFPLTVTSAQKNPTAFYLCASSIVANQPQHFGDGTRLSIL.

This chain uses TRBV9 with TRBJ2-1, with 7 bases identical to TRBD1. V shed 3 bases, J shed 4 bases, and the junction held 7 bases outside the gene matches. The germline CDR1 and CDR2 sequences are SGDLS and YYNGEE. This CDR3 has 15 amino acids. The CDR3: CASSETGTEYNEQFF. The DNA for the CDR3 is TGTGCCAGCAGCGAGACCGGGACAGAATACAATGAGCAGTTCTTC.

In nucleotides, the CDR3 is TGTGCCAGCAGCTCGTGGACTGGGGAGAACACTGAAGCTTTCTTT. Its protein is CASSSWTGENTEAFF. The chain uses TRBV7-6 and TRBJ1-1; D is uncertain. Per germline, CDR1 SGHVS and CDR2 FNYEAQ. V was pared by 4 bases and J by 1 base, with 13 bases between. There are 15 residues in the CDR3.

V is TRBV7-9 and J is TRBJ2-3, with 9 positions matching TRBD1. In germline, CDR1 is SEHNR, CDR2 FQNEAQ (reference sequence). J gave up 9 bases and V 8 bases, and 9 bases lay outside the gene matches. CDR3 length: 13 residues. The CDR3: CASHPGQGRTQYF. CDR3 sequence (DNA): TGTGCCAGCCACCCGGGACAGGGTAGGACGCAGTATTTT.

The CDR3: CASSQGDGTGLPLHF. DNA for the CDR3: TGTGCCAGCAGCCAAGGAGACGGGACAGGGCTTCCCCTCCACTTT. The chain combines TRBV3-1 (or the pseudogene TRBV3-2) with TRBJ1-6, with 9 bases matching TRBD1. V trimming: 1 base; J trimming: 13 bases; junction bases outside the gene matches: 8. CDR3 length: 15 residues. Germline CDR1 is LGHDT and CDR2 is YNNKEL (reference sequence).

This sequence joins TRBV7-3 and TRBJ2-5, with 11 bases matching TRBD2. In germline, CDR1 is SGHTA, CDR2 FQGTGA. The CDR3 spans 16 residues. V lost 0 bases to trimming and J lost 5 bases; unmatched junction nucleotides: 5. The CDR3 spells CASSLTSGGVNETQYF. In DNA, the CDR3 is TGTGCCAGCAGCTTAACTAGCGGGGGGGTGAATGAGACCCAGTACTTC.

The chain joins TRBV28 to TRBJ1-5; 7 nucleotides match TRBD1. The germline V gene encodes CDR1 MDHEN and CDR2 SYDVKM. The CDR3 loop spans 15 amino acids. With 6 bases clipped from V and 0 bases from J, the junction kept 5 bases outside the gene matches. CDR3 sequence reads: CASRSQGYSNQPQHF. In nucleotides, the CDR3 is TGTGCCAGCAGGTCACAGGGGTATAGCAATCAGCCCCAGCATTTT.

This chain connects TRBV28 to TRBJ1-1, with 11 bases identical to TRBD1. The CDR3 has 14 residues. Germline V gene data show CDR1 as MDHEN and CDR2 as SYDVKM. V was clipped by 5 bases and J by 11 bases; unmatched bases: 10. The CDR3 DNA is TGTGCCAGCAGTCCTCGGACAGGGGGCGGCGCGGCTTTCTTT. Protein: CASSPRTGGGAAFF.

This clone was recorded a few times. The chain carries TRBV4-2 and TRBJ1-1; no definite D call. V was clipped by 0 bases and J by 2 bases, with 7 bases between them. CDR3 length equals 14 residues. Germline lookup yields CDR1 LGHNA and CDR2 YNFKEQ. The CDR3 bases are TGTGCCAGCAGCCAAGACAGGTTAAACACTGAAGCTTTCTTT. Translating gives CASSQDRLNTEAFF.

The rearrangement joins TRBV14 to TRBJ2-3; D gene unclear. This CDR3 has 14 residues. CDR1 SGHDN and CDR2 FVKESK come from the germline V gene. V lost 3 bases and J 2 bases, leaving 9 bases between the germline ends. DNA for the CDR3: TGTGCCAGCAGCCATCTAGACCTCACAGATACGCAGTATTTT. Its protein is CASSHLDLTDTQYF.